This is a list of T cell receptor beta chains from one sample in a study of shared clonotypes between healthy human individuals. Data came from immunoSEQ multiplex PCR; TCRdb stores just in-frame clones and leaves some out. The data contain about 2.2 million clones, 85% to 95% of them seen just once; the ten biggest clones take up 1.7%. Material: naive CD8+ T cells from PBMCs. The source is a man between 18 and 35 years old in good health. Some clones in this sample may be carry-over from other donors' samples. Each CDR3 is given with its conserved first and last residue. The order of the fields is J gene, V gene, clone size, D gene, CDR3 protein, CDR3 DNA. A D gene is named only where the DNA matches it firmly. Clone size is not always given. Where it is, it says once, few, many or a class for expanded clones.

TRBJ2-2 | TRBV7-9 | NA | NA | CASSGLGGGRYTGELFF | TGTGCCAGCAGCGGCCTCGGAGGCGGGCGATACACCGGGGAGCTGTTTTTT
TRBJ2-1 | TRBV7-8 | NA | TRBD2 | CASSLNIAGGFYNEQFF | TGTGCCAGCAGCTTAAACATAGCGGGAGGATTTTACAATGAGCAGTTCTTC
TRBJ1-2 | TRBV27 | NA | NA | CATREGSAYGYTF | TGTGCCACCCGGGAGGGTTCGGCCTATGGCTACACCTTC
TRBJ1-1 | TRBV11-2 | NA | TRBD1 | CASSPWTGAEMNTEAFF | TGTGCCAGCAGCCCATGGACAGGGGCGGAAATGAACACTGAAGCTTTCTTT
TRBJ2-1 | TRBV30 | once | NA | CAWNPLSSYNEQFF | TGTGCCTGGAACCCACTTTCTAGTTACAATGAGCAGTTCTTC
TRBJ1-1 | TRBV6-6 | NA | NA | CASSPRWTEAFF | TGTGCCAGCAGTCCCCGGTGGACTGAAGCTTTCTTT
TRBJ2-1 | TRBV9 | NA | TRBD2 | CASSVLAGPYNEQFF | TGTGCCAGCAGCGTACTAGCGGGACCCTACAATGAGCAGTTCTTC
TRBJ2-7 | TRBV27 | NA | TRBD1 | CASGNGQGYEQYF | TGTGCCAGCGGGAATGGACAGGGGTACGAGCAGTACTTC
TRBJ1-1 | TRBV2 | NA | TRBD1 | CAGTGARNTEAFF | TGTGCCGGTACAGGGGCCCGGAACACTGAAGCTTTCTTT
TRBJ1-5 | TRBV6-1 | NA | NA | CASSEGEGPNQPQHF | TGTGCCAGCAGTGAAGGTGAGGGACCGAATCAGCCCCAGCATTTT
TRBJ2-2 | TRBV2 | NA | NA | CASSVSPVAPFTGELFF | TGTGCCAGCAGTGTAAGCCCTGTTGCGCCCTTCACCGGGGAGCTGTTTTTT
TRBJ2-5 | TRBV6-5 | NA | NA | CASSRGFTAGETQYF | TGTGCCAGCAGCCGCGGCTTTACGGCGGGGGAGACCCAGTACTTC
TRBJ1-4 | TRBV11-2 | once | NA | CASSLAGANEKLFF | TGTGCCAGCAGCTTAGCTGGGGCCAATGAAAAACTGTTTTTT
TRBJ2-5 | TRBV6-1 | NA | TRBD2 | CASSALAGFGETQYF | TGTGCCAGCAGTGCCCTAGCGGGATTTGGAGAGACCCAGTACTTC
TRBJ1-4 | TRBV6-6 | NA | NA | CASTSLKGGEKLFF | TGTGCCAGCACCTCCCTGAAGGGTGGAGAAAAACTGTTTTTT
TRBJ2-7 | TRBV9 | NA | NA | CASSPGGPVYEQYF | TGTGCCAGCAGCCCCGGGGGGCCTGTCTACGAGCAGTACTTC
TRBJ2-7 | TRBV7-9 | NA | NA | CASSFGGSEQYF | TGTGCCAGCAGCTTCGGAGGGAGCGAGCAGTACTTC
TRBJ2-7 | TRBV19 | NA | TRBD2 | CASSAEEREVEEQYF | TGTGCCAGTAGTGCCGAAGAGCGGGAAGTGGAAGAGCAGTACTTC
TRBJ2-7 | TRBV7-7 | NA | NA | CASSPRDTLVPYEQYF | TGTGCCAGCAGCCCGCGGGACACCCTGGTACCCTACGAGCAGTACTTC